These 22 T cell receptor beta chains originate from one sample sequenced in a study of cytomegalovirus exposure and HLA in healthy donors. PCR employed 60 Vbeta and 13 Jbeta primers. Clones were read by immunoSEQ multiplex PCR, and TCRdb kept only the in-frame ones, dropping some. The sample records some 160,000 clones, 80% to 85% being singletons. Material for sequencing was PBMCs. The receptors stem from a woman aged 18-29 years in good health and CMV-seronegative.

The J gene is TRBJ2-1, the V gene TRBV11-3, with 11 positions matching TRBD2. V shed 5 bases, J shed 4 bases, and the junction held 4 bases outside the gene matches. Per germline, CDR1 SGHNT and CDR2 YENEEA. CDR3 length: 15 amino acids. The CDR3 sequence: CASSLIAGGYNEQFF. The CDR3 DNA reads TGTGCCAGCAGCCTCATAGCGGGGGGGTACAATGAGCAGTTCTTC.

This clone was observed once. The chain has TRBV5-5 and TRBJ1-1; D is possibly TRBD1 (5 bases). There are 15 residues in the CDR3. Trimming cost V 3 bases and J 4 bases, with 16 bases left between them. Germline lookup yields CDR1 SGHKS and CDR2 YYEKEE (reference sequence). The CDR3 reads CASSSNPQGTTEAFF. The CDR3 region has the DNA TGTGCCAGCAGCTCCAACCCCCAGGGTACCACTGAAGCTTTCTTT.

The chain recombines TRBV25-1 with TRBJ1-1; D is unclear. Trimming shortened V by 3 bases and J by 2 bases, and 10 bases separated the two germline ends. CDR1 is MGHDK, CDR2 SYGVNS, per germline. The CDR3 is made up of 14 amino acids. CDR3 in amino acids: CASSDRQFNTEAFF. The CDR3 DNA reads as TGTGCCAGCAGTGATCGTCAGTTTAACACTGAAGCTTTCTTT.

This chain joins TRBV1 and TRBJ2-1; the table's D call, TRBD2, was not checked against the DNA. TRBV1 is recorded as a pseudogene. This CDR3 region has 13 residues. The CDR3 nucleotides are TGCACCAGCAGCCAAGATAGTCTCAATGAGCAGTTCTTC. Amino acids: CTSSQDSLNEQFF.

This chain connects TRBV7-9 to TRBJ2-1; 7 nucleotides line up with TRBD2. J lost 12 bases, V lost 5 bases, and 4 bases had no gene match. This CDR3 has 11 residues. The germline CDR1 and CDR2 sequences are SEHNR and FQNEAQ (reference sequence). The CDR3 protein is CASSTTGGQFF. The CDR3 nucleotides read TGTGCCAGCAGCACAACGGGGGGGCAGTTCTTC. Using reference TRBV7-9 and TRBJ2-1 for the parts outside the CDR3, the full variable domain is DTGVSQNPRHKITKRGQNVTFRCDPISEHNRLYWYRQTLGQGPEFLTYFQNEAQLEKSRLLSDRFSAERPKGSFSTLEIQRTEQGDSAMYLCASSTTGGQFFGPGTRLTVL.

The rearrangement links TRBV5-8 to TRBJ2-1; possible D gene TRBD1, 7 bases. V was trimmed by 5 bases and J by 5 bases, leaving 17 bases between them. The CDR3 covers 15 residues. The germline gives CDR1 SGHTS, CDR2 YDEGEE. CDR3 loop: CASRWRGQVNNEQFF. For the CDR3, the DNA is TGTGCCAGCAGATGGAGGGGGCAGGTGAACAATGAGCAGTTCTTC.

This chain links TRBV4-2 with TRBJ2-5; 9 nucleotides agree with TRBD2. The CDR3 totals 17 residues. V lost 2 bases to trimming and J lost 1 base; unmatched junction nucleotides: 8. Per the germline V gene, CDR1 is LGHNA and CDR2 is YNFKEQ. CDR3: CASSQFGSSGGQETQYF. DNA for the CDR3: TGTGCCAGCAGCCAATTTGGGAGTAGCGGGGGCCAAGAGACCCAGTACTTC.

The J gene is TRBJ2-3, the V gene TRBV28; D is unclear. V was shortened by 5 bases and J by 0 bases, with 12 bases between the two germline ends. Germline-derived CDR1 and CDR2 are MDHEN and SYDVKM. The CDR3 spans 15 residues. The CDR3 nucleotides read TGTGCCAGCAGTCCCTGGGCGCATAGCACAGATACGCAGTATTTT. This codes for CASSPWAHSTDTQYF. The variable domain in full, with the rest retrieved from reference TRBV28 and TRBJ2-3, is DVKVTQSSRYLVKRTGEKVFLECVQDMDHENMFWYRQDPGLGLRLIYFSYDVKMKEKGDIPEGYSVSREKKERFSLILESASTNQTSMYLCASSPWAHSTDTQYFGPGTRLTVL.

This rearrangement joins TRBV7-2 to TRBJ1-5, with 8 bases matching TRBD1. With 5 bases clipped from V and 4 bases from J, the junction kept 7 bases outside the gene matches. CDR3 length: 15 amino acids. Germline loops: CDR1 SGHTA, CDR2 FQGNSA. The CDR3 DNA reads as TGTGCCAGCAGCATACGGACAGGGCGGAATCAGCCCCAGCATTTT. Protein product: CASSIRTGRNQPQHF.

The DNA of the CDR3 is TGTGCCAGCAGCCAAGAAGAGTACTCCTATAATTCACCCCTCCACTTT. It yields the protein CASSQEEYSYNSPLHF. The V gene is TRBV4-2, the J gene TRBJ1-6; no definite D call. The CDR3 contains 16 residues. Looked up from germline, CDR1 is LGHNA and CDR2 is YNFKEQ. V dropped 0 bases and J dropped 0 bases, with 6 bases sitting between them.

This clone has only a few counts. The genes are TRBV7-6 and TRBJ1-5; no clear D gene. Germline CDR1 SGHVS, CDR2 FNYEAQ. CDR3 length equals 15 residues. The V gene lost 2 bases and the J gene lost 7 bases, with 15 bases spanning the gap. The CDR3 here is CASSLIAGLRQPQHF. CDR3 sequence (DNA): TGTGCCAGCAGCTTAATTGCCGGGTTGAGACAGCCCCAGCATTTT.

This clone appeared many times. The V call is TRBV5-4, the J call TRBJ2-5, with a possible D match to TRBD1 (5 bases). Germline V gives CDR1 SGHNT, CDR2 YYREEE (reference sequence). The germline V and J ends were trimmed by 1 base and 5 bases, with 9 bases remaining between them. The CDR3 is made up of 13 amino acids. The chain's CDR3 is CASSLQGRETQYF. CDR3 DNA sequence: TGTGCCAGCAGCTTGCAGGGTCGCGAGACCCAGTACTTC.

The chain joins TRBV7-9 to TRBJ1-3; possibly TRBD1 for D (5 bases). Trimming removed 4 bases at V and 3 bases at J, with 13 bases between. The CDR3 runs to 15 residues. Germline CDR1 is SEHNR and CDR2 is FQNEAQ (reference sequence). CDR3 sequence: CASSSPVQGGNTIYF. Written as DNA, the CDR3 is TGTGCCAGCAGCTCCCCAGTCCAGGGTGGAAACACCATATATTTT.

The CDR3 DNA sequence: TGTGCCAGCTCATCGGGACAGGGGGTTACTCAGCCCCAGCATTTT. Protein sequence: CASSSGQGVTQPQHF. This sequence joins TRBV18 and TRBJ1-5; TRBD1 agrees at 11 bases. This CDR3 has 15 residues. Trimming removed 5 bases from V and 6 bases from J; junction bases left unmatched: 6. The germline gives CDR1 KGHSH, CDR2 LQKENI.

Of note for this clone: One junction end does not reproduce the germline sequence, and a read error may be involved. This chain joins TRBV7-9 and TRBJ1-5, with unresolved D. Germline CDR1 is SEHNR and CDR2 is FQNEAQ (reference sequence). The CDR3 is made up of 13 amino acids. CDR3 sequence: CSSSSQLGEPQHF. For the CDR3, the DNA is TGTTCCAGCAGCTCTCAACTCGGGGAGCCCCAGCATTTT.

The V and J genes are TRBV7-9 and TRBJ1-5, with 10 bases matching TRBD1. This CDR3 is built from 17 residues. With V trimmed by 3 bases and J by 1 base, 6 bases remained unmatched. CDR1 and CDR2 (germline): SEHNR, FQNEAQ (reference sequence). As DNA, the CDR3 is TGTGCCAGCAGCTTTGGGACAGGGGAAGGGAGCAATCAGCCCCAGCATTTT. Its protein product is CASSFGTGEGSNQPQHF.

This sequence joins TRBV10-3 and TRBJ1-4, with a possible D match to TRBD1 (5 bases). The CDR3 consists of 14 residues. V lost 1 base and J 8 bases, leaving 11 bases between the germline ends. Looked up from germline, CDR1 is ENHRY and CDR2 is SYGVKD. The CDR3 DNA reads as TGTGCCATCAGTGAGTTTCAGGGTTGGGAAAAACTGTTTTTT. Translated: CAISEFQGWEKLFF.

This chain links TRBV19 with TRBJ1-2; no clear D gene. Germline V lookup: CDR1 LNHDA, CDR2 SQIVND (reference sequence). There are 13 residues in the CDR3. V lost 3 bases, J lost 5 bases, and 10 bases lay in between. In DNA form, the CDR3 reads TGTGCCAGTAGTATTCAGGATGAGTATGGCTACACCTTC. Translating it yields CASSIQDEYGYTF. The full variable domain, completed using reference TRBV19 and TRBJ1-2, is DGGITQSPKYLFRKEGQNVTLSCEQNLNHDAMYWYRQDPGQGLRLIYYSQIVNDFQKGDIAEGYSVSREKKESFPLTVTSAQKNPTAFYLCASSIQDEYGYTFGSGTRLTVV.

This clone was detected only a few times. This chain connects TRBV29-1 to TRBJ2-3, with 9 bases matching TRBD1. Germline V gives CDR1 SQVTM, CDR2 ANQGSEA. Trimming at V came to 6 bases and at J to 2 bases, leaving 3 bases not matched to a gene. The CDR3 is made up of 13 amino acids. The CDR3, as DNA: TGCAGCGTCAGGACAGGGGACACAGATACGCAGTATTTT. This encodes CSVRTGDTDTQYF.

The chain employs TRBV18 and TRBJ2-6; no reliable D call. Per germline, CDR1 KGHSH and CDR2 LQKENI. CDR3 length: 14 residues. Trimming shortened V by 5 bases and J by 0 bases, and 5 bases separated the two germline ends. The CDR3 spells CASSLNSGANVLTF. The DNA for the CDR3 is TGTGCCAGCTCATTAAACTCTGGGGCCAACGTCCTGACTTTC.

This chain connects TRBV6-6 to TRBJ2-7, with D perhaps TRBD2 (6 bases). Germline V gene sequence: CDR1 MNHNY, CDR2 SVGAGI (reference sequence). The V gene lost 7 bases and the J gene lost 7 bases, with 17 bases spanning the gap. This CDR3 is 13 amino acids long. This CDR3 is CASNGGPGREQYF. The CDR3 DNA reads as TGTGCCAGCAACGGGGGTCCGGGGAGAGAGCAGTACTTC.

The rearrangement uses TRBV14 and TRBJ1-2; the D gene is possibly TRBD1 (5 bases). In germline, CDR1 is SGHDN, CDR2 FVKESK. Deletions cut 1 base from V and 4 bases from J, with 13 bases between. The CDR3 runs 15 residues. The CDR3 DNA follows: TGTGCCAGCAGCCAAGGATTTCAGGGAAGCTATGGCTACACCTTC. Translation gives CASSQGFQGSYGYTF.